Listed below are T cell receptor beta chains from one sample, sequenced in a study of T-cell memory formation after mild COVID-19. TCRdb re-called the 5' RACE reads with MiXCR, one entry per CDR3 protein. The sample gives over 40,000 distinct CDR3 sequences, 10% to 15% of which show up once; around 26% is in the top ten. The sequenced sample was PBMCs or a T cell subset sorted from them (not recorded which). These receptors were obtained from a man younger than 35 who had mild COVID-19 (a few samples of this study predate the infection). Cell type and time point are not known. CDR3s include the opening cysteine and the closing phenylalanine or tryptophan. Each record gives: J gene, clone size, V gene, D gene, CDR3 DNA, CDR3 protein. D genes are given only for firm matches. Not all rows give a size; the values are once, few, many and, for expanded clones, a class.

TRBJ2-2 | many | TRBV6-6 | TRBD2 | TGTGCCAGCGGCCAAGGGCTAGCGGGTAACACCGGGGAGCTGTTTTTT | CASGQGLAGNTGELFF
TRBJ1-1 | few | TRBV3-1 | . | TGTGCCAGCAGCCAAGTGGGGGGGAACACTGAAGCTTTCTTT | CASSQVGGNTEAFF
TRBJ2-1 | few | TRBV30 | . | TGTGCCTGGAGTCGGGGCATCTCCAATGAGCAGTTCTTC | CAWSRGISNEQFF
TRBJ2-3 | . | TRBV19 | TRBD1 | TGTGCCAGTAGTACGCCCCGAGACAGGGGTGGAGATACGCAGTATTTT | CASSTPRDRGGDTQYF
TRBJ1-1 | . | TRBV18 | . | TGTGCCAGCTCACTCGCATATTCGGTGGTTAACACTGAAGCTTTCTTT | CASSLAYSVVNTEAFF
TRBJ2-5 | few | TRBV19 | . | TGTGCCAGTAGTATGACGGTTATCCAAGAGACCCAGTACTTC | CASSMTVIQETQYF
TRBJ1-6 | . | TRBV5-6 | . | TGTGCCAGCAGTCCCGGGACGACGAGCTCCTATAATTCACCCCTCCACTTT | CASSPGTTSSYNSPLHF
TRBJ1-4 | few | TRBV10-1 | . | TGCGCCAGCAGTGAATCGAGCTCGAATGAAAAACTGTTTTTT | CASSESSSNEKLFF
TRBJ2-3 | . | TRBV7-2 | TRBD2 | TGTGCCAGCAGCTTTCTAGCGGGGGCCCCGCAGTATTTT | CASSFLAGAPQYF
TRBJ1-1 | . | TRBV7-2 | . | TGTGCCAGCAGCCCTAGAGCGAGGAACACTGAAGCTTTCTTT | CASSPRARNTEAFF
TRBJ2-6 | few | TRBV18 | . | TGTGCCAGCTCACCACGGGGACCCGGGCCCGGGGCCAACGTCCTGACTTTC | CASSPRGPGPGANVLTF
TRBJ1-6 | few | TRBV6-5 | . | TGTGCCAGCAGTTACTCGATCGGGTTGGGCTCCAGCTCCTATAATTCACCCCTCCACTTT | CASSYSIGLGSSSYNSPLHF
TRBJ2-3 | . | TRBV6-2/TRBV6-3 | TRBD2 | TGTGCCACCAGACTAGCGGGGATAGATACGCAGTATTTT | CATRLAGIDTQYF
TRBJ2-7 | . | TRBV7-2 | . | TGTGCCAGCAGCCCCGGGTGGGTATCCTACGAGCAGTACTTC | CASSPGWVSYEQYF
TRBJ2-1 | many | TRBV10-2 | . | TGCGCCAGCAGTGACGAGCTACTCCGCGATAATGAGCAGTTCTTC | CASSDELLRDNEQFF
TRBJ2-2 | . | TRBV2 | TRBD1 | TGTGCCAGCAGCCGAGGACAGGAACGAAACGGGGAGCTGTTTTTT | CASSRGQERNGELFF
TRBJ1-5 | few | TRBV6-5 | TRBD1 | TGTGCCAGCAGTAATCCGGGACAGGGTGGAGAGCCCCAGCATTTT | CASSNPGQGGEPQHF
TRBJ1-5 | many | TRBV5-1 | . | TGCGCCAGCAGCTTGGTTGCGGGGAGCAATCAGCCCCAGCATTTT | CASSLVAGSNQPQHF
TRBJ2-5 | . | TRBV12-3/TRBV12-4 | . | TGTGCCAGCACTGGCGGGACCCATGTACGGGAGACCCAGTACTTC | CASTGGTHVRETQYF
TRBJ2-1 | many | TRBV7-2 | . | TGTGCCAGCAGCCCCGCTCCGTGGGCGACCTACAATGAGCAGTTCTTC | CASSPAPWATYNEQFF
TRBJ2-7 | many | TRBV12-3/TRBV12-4 | . | TGTGCCAGCGGCCGGCAGGGGCTGTACGAGCAGTACTTC | CASGRQGLYEQYF
TRBJ1-1 | once | TRBV5-1 | TRBD1 | TGCGCCAGCAGCCAGGAACAGGGGAATCTTGGAGCTTTCTTT | CASSQEQGNLGAFF
TRBJ2-1 | few | TRBV27 | TRBD2 | TGTGCCAGCAGGGGTACGGGGGCGGTTTTCCAGCGGGGGGCCCTTGTAGGCAATGAGCAGTTCTTC | CASRGTGAVFQRGALVGNEQFF
TRBJ2-7 | . | TRBV14 | . | TGTGCCATCTCCGTGGGGGCGGTCTACGAGCAGTACTTC | CAISVGAVYEQYF
TRBJ1-1 | . | TRBV28 | . | TGTGCCAGCAGTTTTCAGGGCGGGGGGAACACTGAAGCTTTCTTT | CASSFQGGGNTEAFF
TRBJ2-3 | few | TRBV20-1 | . | TGCAGTGCTAGAGATGCGGCGCGGAGCACAGATACGCAGTATTTT | CSARDAARSTDTQYF
TRBJ2-5 | many | TRBV29-1 | . | TGCAGCGTTGCTGGGAGCTTAAAAGAGACCCAGTACTTC | CSVAGSLKETQYF
TRBJ1-2 | few | TRBV7-9 | TRBD1 | TGTGCCAGCGGACAGGAAGCGACCTATGGCTACACCTTC | CASGQEATYGYTF
TRBJ1-1 | few | TRBV6-5 | . | TGTGCCAGCAGTTGGTTAAGGGGGATCAACACTGAAGCTTTCTTT | CASSWLRGINTEAFF
TRBJ1-3 | . | TRBV5-1 | . | TGCGCCAGCAGCTCGAGGGCTGGAAACACCATATATTTT | CASSSRAGNTIYF
TRBJ1-1 | few | TRBV20-1 | . | TGCAGTGCTAGCCTCACCCTAGGGGCTCGGGGTGAAGCTTTCTTT | CSASLTLGARGEAFF
TRBJ2-5 | . | TRBV5-1 | . | TGCGCCAGCAGCCAAAAACTGAACGAGGGAGAGACCCAGTACTTC | CASSQKLNEGETQYF
TRBJ2-4 | . | TRBV14 | . | TGTGCCAGCAGCCAAGGGTTCGACACACAACACTACTTC | CASSQGFDTQHYF
TRBJ1-1 | . | TRBV6-6 | TRBD1 | TGTGCCAGCAGTAACAGGGGAGAAGGCTCCCAAGCTTTCTTT | CASSNRGEGSQAFF
TRBJ1-2 | many | TRBV7-8 | . | TGTGCCAGCAGCCGGGGTGAATACAGGGTCTACACCTTC | CASSRGEYRVYTF
TRBJ2-5 | few | TRBV6-5 | . | TGTGCCAGCAGTAGGGTAGCGGAAGAGACCCAGTACTTC | CASSRVAEETQYF
TRBJ1-6 | few | TRBV2 | . | TGTGCCAGCAGTGAGGCGGTTGGGGAGCATTCACCCCTCCACTTT | CASSEAVGEHSPLHF
TRBJ1-4 | . | TRBV20-1 | TRBD1 | TGCAGTGCCATACCGGGACAGGGGTCCGCGGGGGATGAAAAACTGTTTTTT | CSAIPGQGSAGDEKLFF
TRBJ2-5 | . | TRBV7-9 | TRBD2 | TGTGCCAGCAGCTTATCTCCGGGACTAGCGGGGGGGCAAGAAGAGACCCAGTACTTC | CASSLSPGLAGGQEETQYF
TRBJ2-1 | . | TRBV18 | . | TGTGCCAGCTCACCCAACAGGGACGATGAGCAGTTCTTC | CASSPNRDDEQFF
TRBJ1-1 | many | TRBV6-4 | . | TGTGCCAGCAAAGCACAGGAGGAAGGGGCCGCTGAAGCTTTCTTT | CASKAQEEGAAEAFF
TRBJ2-3 | few | TRBV20-1 | TRBD2 | TGCAGTGCCCCCACGGCTAGCGGGGGCGGCGATACGCAGTATTTT | CSAPTASGGGDTQYF
TRBJ2-1 | . | TRBV24-1 | TRBD2 | TGTGCCACCAGTGACCCCGGGACTAGCGAGTTCTTC | CATSDPGTSEFF
TRBJ1-2 | . | TRBV5-1 | . | TGCGCCAGCACCTGGGGTCCGAGCATCGGCTACACCTTC | CASTWGPSIGYTF
TRBJ2-5 | many | TRBV27 | . | TGTGCCAGCAGCCTTAGCGAGACCCAAGAGACCCAGTACTTC | CASSLSETQETQYF
TRBJ2-3 | many | TRBV20-1 | TRBD1 | TGCAGTGCGGACAACAGGGGGCAGGTCTATACGCAGTATTTT | CSADNRGQVYTQYF